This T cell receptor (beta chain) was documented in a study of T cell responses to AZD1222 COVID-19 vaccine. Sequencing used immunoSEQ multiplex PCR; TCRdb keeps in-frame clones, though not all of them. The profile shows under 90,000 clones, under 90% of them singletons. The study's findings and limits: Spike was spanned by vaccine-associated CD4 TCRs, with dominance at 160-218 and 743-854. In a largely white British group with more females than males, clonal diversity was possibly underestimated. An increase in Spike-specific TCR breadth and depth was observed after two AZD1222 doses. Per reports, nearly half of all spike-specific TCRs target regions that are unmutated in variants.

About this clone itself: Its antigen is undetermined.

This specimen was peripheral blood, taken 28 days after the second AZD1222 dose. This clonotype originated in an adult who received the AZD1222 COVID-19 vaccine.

For the CDR3, the DNA is TGTGCCAGCAGTGAAAACCGGGGGTACCAAGAGACCCAGTACTTC. Its translation is CASSENRGYQETQYF. V usage is TRBV6-1 and J usage is TRBJ2-5, with D maybe TRBD2 (6 bases). Trimming removed 2 bases at V and 0 bases at J, with 10 bases between. The CDR3 runs 15 residues. Germline CDR1 MNHNS, CDR2 SASEGT.